This T cell receptor beta chain was profiled in a study of post-analysis software for immune sequencing data. Across the whole study: Relapsing-remitting, secondary progressive and progressive-relapsing multiple sclerosis were all included among the disease courses. Study-level points and caveats: About 5 TRBV segments occurring more often in patients than controls included TRBV5-6, TRBV5-1 and TRBV20-1.

Details on this clonotype: Its antigen remains unknown.

CDR1 and CDR2 from the germline V gene are SNHLY and FYNNEI. V lost 6 bases and J lost 4, with 11 bases in between. The CDR3 sequence is 13 residues long. Built from TCR beta cDNA, the libraries had unique molecular identifiers in them. The authors obtained 500,000 or so cDNA molecules from roughly 1.1 to 9.2 million T cells. TCRdb recomputed calls from the PCR reads with MiXCR, one row per CDR3 protein. The sample has 350,000 to 500,000 distinct CDR3 sequences, 30% to 40% seen once. The sequencing input was blood. The chain couples TRBV2 to TRBJ2-3, with unresolved D. The TCR was taken from a girl aged 2 to 10 with multiple sclerosis. The CDR3 nucleotides read TGTGCCAGCAGGCAGGAAAACGCAGATACGCAGTATTTT. The encoded protein is CASRQENADTQYF.